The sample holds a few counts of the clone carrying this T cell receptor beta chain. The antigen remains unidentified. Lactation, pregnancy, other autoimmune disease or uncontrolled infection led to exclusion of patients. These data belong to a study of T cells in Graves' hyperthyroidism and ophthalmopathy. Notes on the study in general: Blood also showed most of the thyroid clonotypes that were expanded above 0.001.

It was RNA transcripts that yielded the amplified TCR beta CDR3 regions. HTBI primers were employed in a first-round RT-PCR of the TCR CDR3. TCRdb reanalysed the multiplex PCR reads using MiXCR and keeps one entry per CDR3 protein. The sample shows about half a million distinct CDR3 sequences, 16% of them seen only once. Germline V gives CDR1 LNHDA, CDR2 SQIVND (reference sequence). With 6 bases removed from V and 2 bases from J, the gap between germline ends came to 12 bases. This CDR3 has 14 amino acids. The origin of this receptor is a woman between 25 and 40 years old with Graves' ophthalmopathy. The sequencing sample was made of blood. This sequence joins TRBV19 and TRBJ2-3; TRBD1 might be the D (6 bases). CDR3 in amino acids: CASSMGAHTDTQYF. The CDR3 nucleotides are TGTGCCAGTAGCATGGGGGCTCACACAGATACGCAGTATTTT.